Each of the 29 T cell receptor beta chains below was sequenced from the same sample in a study of beta chain features in type 1 diabetes. Sequencing targeted expressed TCRB transcripts, as all isolated RNA had been reverse transcribed. Only in-frame clones appear in the TCRdb table, and some are missing; sequencing was by immunoSEQ multiplex PCR. The sample records around 450,000 clones, about an eighth being singletons. The sequenced material came from naive CD4+ T cells from blood. Receptor source: a young woman in good health.

This clone was found a few times. The rearrangement uses TRBV4-3 and TRBJ1-6; D remains unclear. The CDR3 covers 16 residues. V was pared by 0 bases and J by 7 bases, with 13 bases between. Germline V gives CDR1 LGHNA, CDR2 YSLEER. The chain's CDR3 is CASSQDAGSPNSPLHF. In DNA form, the CDR3 reads TGCGCCAGCAGCCAAGATGCAGGATCACCAAATTCACCCCTCCACTTT.

This chain links TRBV5-1 with TRBJ2-7; D is perhaps TRBD1 (6 bases). Germline lookup yields CDR1 SGHRS and CDR2 YFSETQ. V shed 4 bases and J shed 2 bases, with 13 bases lying between them. This CDR3 is built from 14 residues. The CDR3 region is CASSPTGPAYEQYF. In nucleotides, the CDR3 is TGCGCCAGCAGCCCGACAGGTCCGGCCTACGAGCAGTACTTC.

This clone was detected a few times. The V call is TRBV29-1, the J call TRBJ2-7; D not certain. Germline CDR1 is SQVTM and CDR2 is ANQGSEA. V lost 4 bases, J lost 5 bases, and 6 bases lay in between. The CDR3 is 10 amino acids. CDR3: CSVGVHEQYF. CDR3 nucleotides: TGCAGCGTTGGGGTCCACGAGCAGTACTTC.

The V gene is TRBV7-2, the J gene TRBJ2-5; D uncertain. Germline CDR1 reads SGHTA; CDR2 reads FQGNSA. The CDR3 covers 11 residues. The ends were cut back, 5 bases at V and 6 bases at J, with 7 bases in the middle. The CDR3 reads CASSHWKTQYF. As DNA, the CDR3 is TGTGCCAGCAGCCACTGGAAGACCCAGTACTTC.

The table lists this clone with a few counts. This chain connects TRBV5-1 to TRBJ2-7, with D perhaps matching TRBD1 or TRBD2 (5 bases each). Germline V gene sequence: CDR1 SGHRS, CDR2 YFSETQ. Trimming shortened V by 4 bases and J by 3 bases, and 17 bases separated the two germline ends. The CDR3 totals 15 residues. In DNA, the CDR3 is TGCGCCAGCAGCCCGGACCCGGGACGGGACTACGAGCAGTACTTC. Residues: CASSPDPGRDYEQYF.

The chain has TRBV2 and TRBJ2-7, with D possibly being TRBD2 (5 bases). The CDR3 consists of 12 residues. Germline CDR1 and CDR2: SNHLY and FYNNEI. V lost 7 bases, J lost 5 bases, and 12 bases lay in between. The CDR3 sequence is CASNGRGNEQYV. The CDR3 nucleotides are TGTGCCAGCAACGGTCGAGGGAACGAGCAGTACGTC.

This clone has just a few counts. The chain combines TRBV7-9 with TRBJ2-3; D uncertain. The CDR3 contains 14 residues. In germline, CDR1 is SEHNR, CDR2 FQNEAQ (reference sequence). Trimming left V 1 base short and J 0 bases short, with 5 bases between. CDR3 residues: CASSLVYSTDTQYF. CDR3 sequence (DNA): TGTGCCAGCAGCTTAGTCTACAGCACAGATACGCAGTATTTT.

This clone was seen a handful of times. V usage is TRBV30 and J usage is TRBJ2-1; no definite D call. The CDR3 spans 11 residues. Trimming stripped 2 bases from V and 6 bases from J, with 5 bases between. Germline CDR1 is GTSNPN and CDR2 is SVGIG (reference sequence). In DNA form, the CDR3 reads TGTGCCTGGAGTCTCACCAATGAGCAGTTCTTC. It encodes CAWSLTNEQFF.

A few counts support this clone. Other DNA sequences within the sample encode an identical CDR3. The chain links TRBV12-5 to TRBJ2-3; D is uncertain. Trimming stripped 5 bases from V and 0 bases from J, with 9 bases between. CDR1 is LGHNT, CDR2 FRNRAP, per germline. The CDR3 is 14 residues long. The CDR3: CASGLSTSTDTQYF. CDR3 nucleotide sequence: TGTGCTAGTGGTCTATCAACTAGCACAGATACGCAGTATTTT.

The V gene is TRBV29-1, the J gene TRBJ1-1; D gene ambiguous. This CDR3 is 14 amino acids long. Between the trimmed V and J ends, which lost 6 bases and 5 bases, there was a span of 19 bases. Germline-derived CDR1 and CDR2 are SQVTM and ANQGSEA. CDR3 in amino acids: CSVLSPLARTEAFF. The CDR3 DNA reads TGCAGCGTGTTGTCGCCACTAGCGCGGACTGAAGCTTTCTTT.

The sample holds a few counts of this clone. A junction boundary mismatches the germline segment, possibly from a read error. This rearrangement joins TRBV7-2 to TRBJ2-1; 13 bases map to TRBD2. This CDR3 is 12 amino acids long. Looked up from germline, CDR1 is SGHTA and CDR2 is FQGNSA. The CDR3 region has the DNA TGTGCCAGCAGCTCGGGACTAGCGGGAACTCTCTTC. It is translated as CASSSGLAGTLF.

The gene calls are TRBV4-1 and TRBJ2-1; TRBD2 matches 9 bases. CDR3 length: 16 residues. Trimming removed 1 base from V and 8 bases from J; junction bases left unmatched: 9. From germline, CDR1 is MGHRA and CDR2 YSYEKL. CDR3 nucleotides: TGCGCCAGCAGCCAAGGGTGGCGGGGGGGCAAAGATGAGCAGTTCTTC. It encodes CASSQGWRGGKDEQFF.

The rearrangement joins TRBV7-2 to TRBJ2-7; no clear D gene. Trimming left V 3 bases short and J 3 bases short, with 9 bases between. The CDR3 runs to 13 residues. The V gene's germline CDR1 is SGHTA and CDR2 FQGNSA. The CDR3 DNA sequence: TGTGCCAGCAGCTTTGGGGTTGGCTACGAGCAGTACTTC. As protein: CASSFGVGYEQYF.

This chain links TRBV14 with TRBJ2-5; D is undetermined. Germline assignment: CDR1 SGHDN and CDR2 FVKESK. The CDR3 loop spans 13 amino acids. Trimming shortened V by 4 bases and J by 0 bases, and 6 bases separated the two germline ends. CDR3 amino acids: CASSLVDQETQYF. The CDR3 DNA is TGTGCCAGCAGCCTCGTGGACCAAGAGACCCAGTACTTC.

There are a few counts of this clone. This rearrangement joins TRBV29-1 to TRBJ1-2, with 9 bases lining up with TRBD1. The germline gives CDR1 SQVTM, CDR2 ANQGSEA. V was clipped by 6 bases and J by 3 bases; unmatched bases: 5. This CDR3 has 13 residues. For the CDR3, the DNA is TGCAGCGTCCTGACAGGGGGGGACTATGGCTACACCTTC. Protein sequence: CSVLTGGDYGYTF.

The chain links TRBV7-2 to TRBJ2-5, with unresolved D. CDR1 is SGHTA and CDR2 is FQGNSA in the germline V gene. CDR3 length equals 14 residues. V was cut by 3 bases and J by 4 bases, with 12 bases left in between. CDR3 DNA: TGTGCCAGCAGCTTCCAATCCTCCGGAGAGACCCAGTACTTC. It yields the protein CASSFQSSGETQYF.

A few counts support this clone. The V and J genes are TRBV9 and TRBJ2-2, with 12 bases lining up with TRBD2. Germline-derived CDR1 and CDR2 are SGDLS and YYNGEE. V gave up 3 bases and J gave up 5 bases; unmatched junction bases: 8. This CDR3 has 17 residues. The CDR3 loop reads CASSGTSGTTHTGELFF. The CDR3 DNA reads as TGTGCCAGCAGCGGGACTAGCGGGACAACTCATACCGGGGAGCTGTTTTTT.

This clone was observed a few times. The gene calls are TRBV4-1 and TRBJ2-1; possibly TRBD2 for D (7 bases). This CDR3 has 19 residues. CDR1 is MGHRA, CDR2 YSYEKL, per germline. Trimming stripped 4 bases from V and 0 bases from J, with 22 bases between. The chain's CDR3 is CASSLRLVGGASSYNEQFF. CDR3 bases: TGCGCCAGCAGCCTGCGACTTGTAGGGGGGGCGAGCTCCTACAATGAGCAGTTCTTC.

This clone was seen a few times. The chain combines TRBV30 with TRBJ2-1; D might be TRBD2 (5 bases). This CDR3 has 15 residues. From germline, CDR1 is GTSNPN and CDR2 SVGIG (reference sequence). V was shortened by 0 bases and J by 3 bases, with 12 bases between the two germline ends. In nucleotides, the CDR3 is TGTGCCTGGAGTGTAGGCTTCGAGGGCTACAATGAGCAGTTCTTC. Residues: CAWSVGFEGYNEQFF.

This clone was seen a few times. J is TRBJ1-5 and V is TRBV9; weak D call: TRBD1 (6 bases). This CDR3 contains 16 residues. V shed 4 bases and J shed 1 base, with 15 bases lying between them. Looked up from germline, CDR1 is SGDLS and CDR2 is YYNGEE. The CDR3 region has the DNA TGTGCCAGCAGCCAGACAGGAGGACCAAGCAATCAGCCCCAGCATTTT. Residues: CASSQTGGPSNQPQHF.

V gene TRBV7-9 combines with J gene TRBJ2-1, with TRBD1 identical over 12 bases. CDR1 and CDR2 (germline): SEHNR, FQNEAQ (reference sequence). J was trimmed by 5 bases and V by 7 bases; bases with no gene match: 9. The CDR3 is made up of 16 amino acids. CDR3 sequence: CASNGPGTGGHNEQFF. The CDR3 DNA reads as TGTGCCAGCAACGGCCCCGGGACAGGGGGCCACAATGAGCAGTTCTTC.

This chain connects TRBV29-1 to TRBJ2-3, with 8 bases that match TRBD1. The V gene's germline CDR1 is SQVTM and CDR2 ANQGSEA. The CDR3 consists of 12 residues. The V and J ends lost 4 bases and 5 bases, in that order; junction bases with no gene match: 2. The CDR3 region is CSVATGEDTQYF. For the CDR3, the DNA is TGCAGCGTTGCGACAGGGGAAGATACGCAGTATTTT.

The chain combines TRBV4-2 with TRBJ2-7; D gene unclear. V dropped 0 bases and J dropped 1 base, with 10 bases sitting between them. The CDR3 length is 15 residues. Germline CDR1 reads LGHNA; CDR2 reads YNFKEQ. CDR3 in DNA: TGTGCCAGCAGCCAAGATTACAGTGTTTCCTACGAGCAGTACTTC. Amino acids: CASSQDYSVSYEQYF.

This clone was found a few times. Sequence at one end of the junction differs from germline and may be a read error. This rearrangement joins TRBV11-1 to TRBJ2-7, with D possibly matching TRBD1 (6 bases). CDR1 and CDR2 (germline): SGHAT, FQDESV (reference sequence). The CDR3 totals 12 residues. As DNA, the CDR3 is TGTGCCAGCAGCGCACCACCGGGACATCCGTTCTTC. This encodes CASSAPPGHPFF.

The J gene is TRBJ2-1, the V gene TRBV13, with D unclear. CDR1 and CDR2 (germline): PRHDT, FYEKMQ (reference sequence). This CDR3 contains 17 residues. V was trimmed by 0 bases and J by 1 base, leaving 13 bases between them. The chain's CDR3 is CASSLGGGRRSYNEQFF. As DNA, the CDR3 is TGTGCCAGCAGCTTAGGCGGTGGACGGCGATCCTACAATGAGCAGTTCTTC.

Comment on this clone: This specimen includes other DNA sequences encoding the same CDR3. The chain joins TRBV5-1 to TRBJ2-7, with D perhaps matching TRBD1 (6 bases). Trimming shortened V by 4 bases and J by 2 bases, and 10 bases separated the two germline ends. The CDR3 extends over 13 amino acids. Germline V CDR1 and CDR2: SGHRS, YFSETQ. This CDR3 reads CASSPTGTYEQYV. CDR3 DNA: TGCGCCAGCAGCCCTACAGGGACCTACGAGCAGTACGTC.

CDR3 in amino acids: CSVEGSSEGLFRGSGTDTQYF. CDR3 nucleotide sequence: TGCAGCGTTGAAGGATCTAGCGAGGGACTTTTCCGTGGATCTGGCACAGATACGCAGTATTTT. V usage is TRBV29-1 and J usage is TRBJ2-3; tentative D call: TRBD2 (6 bases). V was cut by 1 base and J by 1 base, with 30 bases left in between. The CDR3 has 21 amino acids. The germline V gene has CDR1 SQVTM and CDR2 ANQGSEA.

The sample holds a few counts of this clone. The chain couples TRBV4-1 to TRBJ1-2; D is possibly TRBD1 (6 bases). Germline CDR1 is MGHRA and CDR2 is YSYEKL. The CDR3 is 15 residues long. Deletions cut 1 base from V and 6 bases from J, with 15 bases between. CDR3 protein: CASSQGAGATDGYTF. The CDR3 DNA reads as TGCGCCAGCAGCCAAGGAGCAGGGGCGACGGATGGCTACACCTTC.

The chain is built from TRBV13 and TRBJ2-3, with D perhaps TRBD2 (5 bases). V was cut by 6 bases and J by 2 bases, with 21 bases left in between. This CDR3 has 17 amino acids. In germline, CDR1 is PRHDT, CDR2 FYEKMQ (reference sequence). CDR3 region: CASRGGSLGRVTDTQYF. In DNA, the CDR3 is TGTGCCAGCAGAGGTGGCTCTCTAGGGCGGGTCACAGATACGCAGTATTTT.